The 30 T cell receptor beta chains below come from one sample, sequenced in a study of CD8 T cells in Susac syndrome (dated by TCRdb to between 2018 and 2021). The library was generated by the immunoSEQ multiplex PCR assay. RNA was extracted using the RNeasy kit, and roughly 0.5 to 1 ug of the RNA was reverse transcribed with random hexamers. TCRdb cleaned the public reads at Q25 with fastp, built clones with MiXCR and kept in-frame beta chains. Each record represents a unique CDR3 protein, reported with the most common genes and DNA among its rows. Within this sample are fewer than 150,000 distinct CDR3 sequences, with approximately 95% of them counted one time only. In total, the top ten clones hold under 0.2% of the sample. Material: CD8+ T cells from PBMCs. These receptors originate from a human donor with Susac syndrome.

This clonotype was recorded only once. This chain's CDR3 is CASRDSPRTQYF. For the CDR3, the DNA is TGTGCCAGCAGGGACAGCCCCAGGACCCAGTACTTC. The V call is TRBV2, the J call TRBJ2-5, with D perhaps matching TRBD1 (6 bases). Trimming cost V 6 bases and J 7 bases, with 12 bases left between them. Germline CDR1 SNHLY, CDR2 FYNNEI. This CDR3 is 12 amino acids long.

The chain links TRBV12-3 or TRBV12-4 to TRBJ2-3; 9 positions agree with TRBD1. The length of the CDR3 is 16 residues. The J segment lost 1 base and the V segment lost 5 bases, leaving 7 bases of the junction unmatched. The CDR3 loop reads CASSPRQGVGTDTQYF. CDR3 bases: TGTGCCAGCAGTCCGCGACAGGGGGTCGGCACAGATACGCAGTATTTT.

This CDR3 reads CASSPASSSYNEQFF. DNA of the CDR3: TGCGCCAGCAGTCCAGCCTCGAGCTCCTACAATGAGCAGTTCTTC. The V call is TRBV4-1, the J call TRBJ2-1; D ambiguous. Trimming took 6 bases from V and 0 from J, leaving 12 bases between them. This CDR3 spans 15 amino acids. CDR1 is MGHRA, CDR2 YSYEKL, per germline.

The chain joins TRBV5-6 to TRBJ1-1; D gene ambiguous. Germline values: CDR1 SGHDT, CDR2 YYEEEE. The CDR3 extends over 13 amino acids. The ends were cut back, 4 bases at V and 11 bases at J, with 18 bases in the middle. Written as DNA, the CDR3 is TGTGCCAGCAGCGATGACCCCTCAGGAGGGGCTTTCTTT. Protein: CASSDDPSGGAFF.

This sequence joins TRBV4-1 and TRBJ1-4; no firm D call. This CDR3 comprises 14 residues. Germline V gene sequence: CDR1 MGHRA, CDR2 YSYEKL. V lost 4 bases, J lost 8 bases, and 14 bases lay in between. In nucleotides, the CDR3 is TGCGCCAGCAGCCCCCACCCCGTCGTGGAAAAACTGTTTTTT. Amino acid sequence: CASSPHPVVEKLFF.

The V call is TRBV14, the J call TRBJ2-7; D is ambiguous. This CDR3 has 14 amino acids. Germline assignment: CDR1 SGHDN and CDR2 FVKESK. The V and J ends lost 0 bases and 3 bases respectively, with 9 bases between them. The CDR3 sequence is CASSQEASSYEQYF. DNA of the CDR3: TGTGCCAGCAGCCAAGAGGCGAGTAGCTACGAGCAGTACTTC.

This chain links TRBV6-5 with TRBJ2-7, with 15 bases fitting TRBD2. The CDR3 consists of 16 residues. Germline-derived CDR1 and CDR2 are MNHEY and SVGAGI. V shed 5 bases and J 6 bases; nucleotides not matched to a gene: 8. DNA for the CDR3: TGTGCCAGCAGTAACCCGGGACTAGCGGGAGGAGGCGAGCAGTACTTC. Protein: CASSNPGLAGGGEQYF.

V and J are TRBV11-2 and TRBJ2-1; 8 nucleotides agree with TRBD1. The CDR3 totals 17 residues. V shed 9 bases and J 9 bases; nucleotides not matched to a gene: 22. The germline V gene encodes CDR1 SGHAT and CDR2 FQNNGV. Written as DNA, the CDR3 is TGTGCCAGTTGGGATCGGGAGAGTGGGCAGGGGGCGCCTGAGCAGTTCTTC. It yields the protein CASWDRESGQGAPEQFF.

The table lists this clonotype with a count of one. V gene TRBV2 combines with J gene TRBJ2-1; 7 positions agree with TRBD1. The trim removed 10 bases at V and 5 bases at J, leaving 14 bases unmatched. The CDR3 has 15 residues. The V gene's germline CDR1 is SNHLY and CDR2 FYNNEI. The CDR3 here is CATQVGQEINNEQFF. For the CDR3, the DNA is TGTGCCACCCAGGTCGGACAGGAGATAAACAATGAGCAGTTCTTC.

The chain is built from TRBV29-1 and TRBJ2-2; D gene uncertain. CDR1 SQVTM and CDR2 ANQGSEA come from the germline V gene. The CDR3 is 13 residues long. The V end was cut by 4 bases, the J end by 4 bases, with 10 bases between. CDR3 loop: CSVVWGSTGELFF. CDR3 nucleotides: TGCAGCGTTGTTTGGGGAAGCACCGGGGAGCTGTTTTTT.

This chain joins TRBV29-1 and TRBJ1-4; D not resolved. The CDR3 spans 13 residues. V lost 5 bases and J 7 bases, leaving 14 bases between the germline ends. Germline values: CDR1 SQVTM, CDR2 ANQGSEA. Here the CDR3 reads CSVLGGPVEKLFF. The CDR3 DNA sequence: TGCAGCGTTCTTGGAGGGCCGGTTGAAAAACTGTTTTTT.

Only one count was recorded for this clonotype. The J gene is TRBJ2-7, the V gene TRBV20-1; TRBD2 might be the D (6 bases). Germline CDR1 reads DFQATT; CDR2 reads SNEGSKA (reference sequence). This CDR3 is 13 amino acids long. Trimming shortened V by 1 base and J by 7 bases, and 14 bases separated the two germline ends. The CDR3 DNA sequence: TGCAGTGCTAGAGGAAAAGGAGGGGATGAGCAGTACTTC. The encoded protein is CSARGKGGDEQYF.

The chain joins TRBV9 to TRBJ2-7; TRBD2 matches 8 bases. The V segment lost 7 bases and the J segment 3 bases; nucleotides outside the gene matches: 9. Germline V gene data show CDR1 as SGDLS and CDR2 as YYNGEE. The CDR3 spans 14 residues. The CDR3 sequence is CASGPAGDLYEQYF. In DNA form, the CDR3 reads TGTGCCAGCGGACCAGCGGGGGACCTCTACGAGCAGTACTTC.

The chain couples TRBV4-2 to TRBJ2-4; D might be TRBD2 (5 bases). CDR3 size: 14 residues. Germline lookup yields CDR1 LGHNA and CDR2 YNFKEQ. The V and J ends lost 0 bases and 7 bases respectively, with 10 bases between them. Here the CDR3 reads CASSQDGGTNIQYF. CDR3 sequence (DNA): TGTGCCAGCAGCCAAGACGGAGGAACGAACATTCAGTACTTC.

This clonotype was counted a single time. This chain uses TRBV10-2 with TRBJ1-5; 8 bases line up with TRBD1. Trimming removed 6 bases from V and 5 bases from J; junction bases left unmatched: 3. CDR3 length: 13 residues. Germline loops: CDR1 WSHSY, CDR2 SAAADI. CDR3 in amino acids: CASSTGGHQPQHF. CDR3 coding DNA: TGCGCCAGCAGCACAGGGGGTCATCAGCCCCAGCATTTT.

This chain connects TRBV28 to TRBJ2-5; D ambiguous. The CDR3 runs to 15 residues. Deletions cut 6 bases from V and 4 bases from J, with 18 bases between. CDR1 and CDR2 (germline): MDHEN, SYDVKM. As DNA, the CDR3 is TGTGCCAGCAGCCTACCTTTGATTAGCTCAGAGACCCAGTACTTC. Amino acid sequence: CASSLPLISSETQYF.

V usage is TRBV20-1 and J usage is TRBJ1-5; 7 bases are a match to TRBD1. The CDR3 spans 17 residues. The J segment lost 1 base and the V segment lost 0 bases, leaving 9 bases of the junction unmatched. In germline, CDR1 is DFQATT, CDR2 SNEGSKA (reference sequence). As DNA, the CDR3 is TGCAGTGCTAGAGATAGGGAGGGGGCTCAAAGCAATCAGCCCCAGCATTTT. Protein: CSARDREGAQSNQPQHF.

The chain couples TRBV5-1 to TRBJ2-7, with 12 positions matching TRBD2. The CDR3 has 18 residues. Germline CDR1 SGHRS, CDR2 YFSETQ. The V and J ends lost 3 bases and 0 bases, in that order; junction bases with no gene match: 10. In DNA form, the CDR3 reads TGCGCCAGCAGCTGGGGGCTAGCGGGAGGGTTCTCCTCCTACGAGCAGTACTTC. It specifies CASSWGLAGGFSSYEQYF. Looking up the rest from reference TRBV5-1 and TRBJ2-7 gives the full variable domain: KAGVTQTPRYLIKTRGQQVTLSCSPISGHRSVSWYQQTPGQGLQFLFEYFSETQRNKGNFPGRFSGRQFSNSRSEMNVSTLELGDSALYLCASSWGLAGGFSSYEQYFGPGTRLTVT.

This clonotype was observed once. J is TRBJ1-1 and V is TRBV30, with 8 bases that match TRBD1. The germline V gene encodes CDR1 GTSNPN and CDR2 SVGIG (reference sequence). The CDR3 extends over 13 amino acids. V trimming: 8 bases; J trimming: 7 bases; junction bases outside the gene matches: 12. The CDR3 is CATAGQENYEAFF. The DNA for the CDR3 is TGTGCCACGGCGGGACAGGAGAACTATGAAGCTTTCTTT.

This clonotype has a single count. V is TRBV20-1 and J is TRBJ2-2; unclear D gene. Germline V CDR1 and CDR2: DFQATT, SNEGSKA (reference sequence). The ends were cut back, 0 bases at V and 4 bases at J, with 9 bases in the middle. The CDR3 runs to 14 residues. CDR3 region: CSARDFGATGELFF. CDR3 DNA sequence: TGCAGTGCTAGAGATTTCGGAGCCACCGGGGAGCTGTTTTTT.

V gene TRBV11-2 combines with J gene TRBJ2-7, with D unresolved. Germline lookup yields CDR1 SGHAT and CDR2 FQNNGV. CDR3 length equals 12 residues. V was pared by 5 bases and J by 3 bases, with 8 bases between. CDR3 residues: CASSTNNYEQYF. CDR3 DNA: TGTGCCAGCAGCACCAACAACTACGAGCAGTACTTC.

The CDR3 is CSVGPRTGTGELFF. The CDR3 DNA reads TGCAGCGTTGGTCCACGGACGGGAACCGGGGAGCTGTTTTTT. This chain links TRBV29-1 with TRBJ2-2; TRBD2 might be the D (5 bases). This CDR3 region has 14 residues. V shed 4 bases and J shed 5 bases, with 14 bases lying between them. Germline CDR1 is SQVTM and CDR2 is ANQGSEA.

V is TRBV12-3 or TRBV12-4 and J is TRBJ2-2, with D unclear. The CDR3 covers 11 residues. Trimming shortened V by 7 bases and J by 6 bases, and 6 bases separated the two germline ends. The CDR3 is CASTISGELFF. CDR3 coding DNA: TGTGCCAGCACCATATCCGGGGAGCTGTTTTTT.

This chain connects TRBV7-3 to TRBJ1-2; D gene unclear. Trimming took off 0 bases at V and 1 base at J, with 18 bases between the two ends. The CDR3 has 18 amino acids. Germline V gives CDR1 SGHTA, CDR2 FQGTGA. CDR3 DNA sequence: TGTGCCAGCAGCTTAACTTTTGACGAGGATGGCAATAACTATGGCTACACCTTC. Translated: CASSLTFDEDGNNYGYTF.

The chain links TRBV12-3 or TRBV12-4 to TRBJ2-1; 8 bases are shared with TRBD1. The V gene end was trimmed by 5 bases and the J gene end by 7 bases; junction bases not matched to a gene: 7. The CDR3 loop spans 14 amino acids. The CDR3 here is CASSRDRIVNEQFF. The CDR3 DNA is TGTGCCAGCAGTCGGGACAGGATCGTAAATGAGCAGTTCTTC.

The CDR3 nucleotides read TGTGCCAGCAGCTTACCGAGGGGACCCAATGAGCAGTTCTTC. This gives the protein CASSLPRGPNEQFF. This chain joins TRBV11-2 and TRBJ2-1; tentatively, D is TRBD1 or TRBD2 (5 bases each). V was clipped by 2 bases and J by 6 bases, with 11 bases between them. The CDR3 loop spans 14 amino acids. The germline V gene has CDR1 SGHAT and CDR2 FQNNGV.

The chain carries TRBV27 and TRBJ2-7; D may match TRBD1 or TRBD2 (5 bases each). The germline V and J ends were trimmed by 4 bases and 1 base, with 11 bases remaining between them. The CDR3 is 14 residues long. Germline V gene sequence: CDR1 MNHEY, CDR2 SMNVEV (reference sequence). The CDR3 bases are TGTGCCAGCAGTTCGCTAGGGGAGTCCTACGAGCAGTACTTC. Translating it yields CASSSLGESYEQYF.

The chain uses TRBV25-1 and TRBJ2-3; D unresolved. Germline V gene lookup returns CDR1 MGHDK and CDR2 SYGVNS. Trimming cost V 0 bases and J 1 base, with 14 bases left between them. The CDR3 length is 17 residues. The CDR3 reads CASSEYPQRVGTDTQYF. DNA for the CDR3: TGTGCCAGCAGTGAATATCCCCAGCGAGTGGGCACAGATACGCAGTATTTT.

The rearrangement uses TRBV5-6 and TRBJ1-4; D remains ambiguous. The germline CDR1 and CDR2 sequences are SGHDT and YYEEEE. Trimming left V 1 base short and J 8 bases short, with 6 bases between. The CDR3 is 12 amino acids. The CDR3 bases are TGTGCCAGCAGCTTGCAAGGGGAAAAACTGTTTTTT. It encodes CASSLQGEKLFF.

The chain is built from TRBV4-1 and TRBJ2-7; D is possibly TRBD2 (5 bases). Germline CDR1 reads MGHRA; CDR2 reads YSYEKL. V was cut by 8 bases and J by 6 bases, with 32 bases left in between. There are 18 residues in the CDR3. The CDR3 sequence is CASDPGAGESLRGSEQYF. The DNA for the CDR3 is TGCGCCAGCGACCCGGGTGCAGGAGAGTCGTTACGAGGGTCCGAGCAGTACTTC.